The T cell receptor beta chain under discussion was sequenced for a study of spatial heterogeneity in lung cancer. Study-wide points: Tumor T cells had an estimated coverage that came to approximately 7.7% for alpha chains and 13% for beta chains. Ubiquitous nonsynonymous mutations were tracked by counts of ubiquitous expanded TCRs, and regional ones by counts of regional expanded TCRs. Intratumoral expanded alpha and beta TCR counts were found to track tumor mutation counts.

TCRdb passed the 5' RACE reads through MiXCR, listing each CDR3 protein once. Of fewer than 9,000 distinct CDR3 sequences in the sample, about 7% were seen once. By its share, this clonotype is medium-sized (0.01 to 0.1%). The antigen is not known. Trimming shortened V by 4 bases and J by 7 bases, and 13 bases separated the two germline ends. This CDR3 is 14 amino acids long. Germline V CDR1 and CDR2: SEHNR, FQNEAQ (reference sequence). Time point reported: sample taken at primary tumor resection. The donors were approximately 65 patients with non-small cell lung cancer that was early-stage and untreated.

This specimen consisted of lung tumor tissue, obtained at surgery. The source of this sequence is a female donor with early-stage non-small cell lung cancer. The chain employs TRBV7-9 and TRBJ1-4; a possible D gene is TRBD1 (5 bases). CDR3 nucleotides: TGTGCCAGCAGCTCATCATCAGGGTTTGAAAAACTGTTTTTT. This gives the protein CASSSSSGFEKLFF.